This note documents a single T cell receptor (beta chain) sequence. This entry comes from a study of Ad26.COV2.S vaccination and SARS-CoV-2 variants. Data came from immunoSEQ multiplex PCR; TCRdb stores just in-frame clones and leaves some out. The sample shows under 550,000 clones, around nine tenths of them seen only once. The treatment is: 19 received Ad26.COV2.S at low or high dose, single or two shots; 5 received placebo; per-sample allocation not given. It was on day 63 after the first vaccine or placebo injection that samples were taken. The origin of this receptor is a person between 18 and 59 years old who received the Ad26.COV2.S COVID-19 vaccine or a placebo. The sample was peripheral blood, taken in a trial of Ad26.COV2.S vaccine versus placebo.

The CDR3 reads CASSASIQDSSYNSPLHF. The CDR3, as DNA: TGCGCCAGCAGCGCCTCAATCCAGGACAGCTCCTATAATTCACCCCTCCACTTT. This chain links TRBV5-1 with TRBJ1-6; D possibly corresponds to TRBD1 (6 bases). The V end was cut by 4 bases, the J end by 0 bases, with 17 bases between. The CDR3 runs 18 residues. Germline V CDR1 and CDR2: SGHRS, YFSETQ.